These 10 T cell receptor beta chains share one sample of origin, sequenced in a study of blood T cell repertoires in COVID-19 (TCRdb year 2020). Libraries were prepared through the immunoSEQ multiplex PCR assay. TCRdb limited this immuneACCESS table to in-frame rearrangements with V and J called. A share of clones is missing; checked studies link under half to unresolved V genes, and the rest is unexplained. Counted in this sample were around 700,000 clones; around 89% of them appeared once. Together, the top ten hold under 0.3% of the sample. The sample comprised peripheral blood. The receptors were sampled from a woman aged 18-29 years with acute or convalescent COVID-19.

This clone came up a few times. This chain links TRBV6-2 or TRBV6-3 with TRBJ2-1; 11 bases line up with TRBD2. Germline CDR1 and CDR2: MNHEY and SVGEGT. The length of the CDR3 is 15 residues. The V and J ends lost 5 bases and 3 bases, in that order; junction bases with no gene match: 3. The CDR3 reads CASSHLAGGYNEQFF. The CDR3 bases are TGTGCCAGCAGTCATCTAGCGGGGGGCTACAATGAGCAGTTCTTC.

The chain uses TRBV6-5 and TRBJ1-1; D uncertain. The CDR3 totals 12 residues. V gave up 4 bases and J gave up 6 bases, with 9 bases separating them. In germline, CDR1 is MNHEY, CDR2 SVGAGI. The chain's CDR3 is CASSFGEAEAFF. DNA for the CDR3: TGTGCCAGCAGTTTTGGTGAGGCTGAAGCTTTCTTT.

The CDR3 spells CASSLSGASEAFF. CDR3 bases: TGTGCCAGCAGCTTGTCTGGAGCCTCTGAAGCTTTCTTT. The chain uses TRBV5-8 and TRBJ1-1; D not certain. V gave up 1 base and J gave up 6 bases, with 10 bases separating them. Germline values: CDR1 SGHTS, CDR2 YDEGEE. The CDR3 runs 13 residues.

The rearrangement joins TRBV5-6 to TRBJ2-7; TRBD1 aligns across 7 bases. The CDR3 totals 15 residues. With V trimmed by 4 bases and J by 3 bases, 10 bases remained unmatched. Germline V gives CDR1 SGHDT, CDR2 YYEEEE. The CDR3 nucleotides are TGTGCCAGCAGCCTGCCGGGGCCAGGGGGCTACGAGCAGTACTTC. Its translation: CASSLPGPGGYEQYF.

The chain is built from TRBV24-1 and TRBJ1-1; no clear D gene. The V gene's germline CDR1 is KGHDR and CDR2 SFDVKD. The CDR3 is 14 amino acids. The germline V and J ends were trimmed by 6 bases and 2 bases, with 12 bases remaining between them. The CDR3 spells CATSPRHSNTEAFF. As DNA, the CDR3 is TGTGCCACCAGTCCCCGACACTCCAACACTGAAGCTTTCTTT.

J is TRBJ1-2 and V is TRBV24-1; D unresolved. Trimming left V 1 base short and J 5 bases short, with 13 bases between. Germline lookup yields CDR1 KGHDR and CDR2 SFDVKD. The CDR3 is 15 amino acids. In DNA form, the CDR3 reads TGTGCCACCAGTGATTTCAGCGCAGACTCATATGGCTACACCTTC. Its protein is CATSDFSADSYGYTF.

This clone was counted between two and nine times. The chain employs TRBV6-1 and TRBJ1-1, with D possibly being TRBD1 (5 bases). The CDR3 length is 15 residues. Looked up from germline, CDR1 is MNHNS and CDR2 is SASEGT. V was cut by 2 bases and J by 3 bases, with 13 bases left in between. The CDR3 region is CASSELSWGDTEAFF. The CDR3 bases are TGTGCCAGCAGTGAATTATCCTGGGGGGACACTGAAGCTTTCTTT.

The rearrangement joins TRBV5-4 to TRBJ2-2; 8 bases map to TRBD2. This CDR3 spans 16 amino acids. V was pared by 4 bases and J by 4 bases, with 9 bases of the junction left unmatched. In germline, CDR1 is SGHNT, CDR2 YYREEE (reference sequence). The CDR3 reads CASSLGTRRSTGELFF. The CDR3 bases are TGTGCCAGCAGCCTAGGGACTAGACGTAGCACCGGGGAGCTGTTTTTT.

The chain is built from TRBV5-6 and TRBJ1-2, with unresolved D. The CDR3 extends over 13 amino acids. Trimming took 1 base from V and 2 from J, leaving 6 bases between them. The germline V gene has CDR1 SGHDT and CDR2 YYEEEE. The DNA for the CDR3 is TGTGCCAGCAGCTTGAAACGGAACTATGGCTACACCTTC. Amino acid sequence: CASSLKRNYGYTF. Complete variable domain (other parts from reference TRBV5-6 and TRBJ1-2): DAGVTQSPTHLIKTRGQQVTLRCSPKSGHDTVSWYQQALGQGPQFIFQYYEEEERQRGNFPDRFSGHQFPNYSSELNVNALLLGDSALYLCASSLKRNYGYTFGSGTRLTVV.

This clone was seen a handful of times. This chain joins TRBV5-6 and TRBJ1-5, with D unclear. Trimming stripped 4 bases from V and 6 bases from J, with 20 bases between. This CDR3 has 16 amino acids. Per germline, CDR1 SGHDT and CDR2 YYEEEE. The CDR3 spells CASSKERGGRAQPQHF. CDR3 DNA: TGTGCCAGCAGCAAGGAACGGGGTGGACGGGCTCAGCCCCAGCATTTT.